This TCR beta chain was captured by sequencing in a study of blood T cell repertoires in COVID-19 (dated by TCRdb to the early 2020s). As for the study more broadly: Collaborator samples came from the United States, Italy and Spain and covered acute and convalescent phases of COVID-19. The material from the prospective study consisted of cDNA or gDNA derived from T cells, B-cell-depleted T cells, or PBMCs. Deeply sampled blood TCRbeta repertoires from subjects exposed to, actively infected with, or recovered from COVID-19 were included in the dataset. The repertoires were released in a freely available public database meant as a resource for research on the immune response to SARS-CoV-2. The samples were drawn from the first 160 participants of the ongoing ImmuneRACE study and from 1,200 or so subjects provided by 6 global collaborators. The sample metadata nearly always contained a de-identified subject ID, COVID-19 status, age in years and sex. HLA class I and class II types, where available, came from metadata supplied by the sample provider rather than from assay-based typing.

TCRbeta CDR3 regions were amplified from genomic DNA using the immunoSEQ Assay, a bias-controlled multiplex PCR. For the original study's pipeline: The number of nucleated cells in each sample was estimated by amplification of reference gene primers within the assay. To quantify the absolute abundance of each unique TCRbeta CDR3 rearrangement, sequence reads were collapsed and filtered. For each sample, productive Simpson clonality was calculated as the square root of Simpson's diversity index over productive rearrangements. The table comes from immuneACCESS by way of TCRdb, which keeps in-frame sequences with V and J called. Part of the clones is missing from these tables; in studies checked, under half for an unresolved V gene and the rest for unknown reasons. That table is the source of V, J and clone size, and D and trimming were worked out from the DNA. Here the sample has 110,000 to 150,000 clones; about 82% occur a single time. Jointly, the top ten make up around 3.2% of the sample.

Results the study describes overall, beyond this receptor: Clinical and demographic metadata were provided uncurated, with the amount varying by source and participant.

CDR3 length: 11 amino acids, cysteine to phenylalanine. The sequence is cut down to CDR3 DNA, 33 bases in frame from base 1. CDR1 and CDR2 were assigned from the germline V gene (reference sequence) as SEHNR and FQNEAQ. Trimming takes 5 bases from V and 6 bases from J, and the germline ends sit 8 bases apart. Collaborating institutions collected whole blood in K2EDTA tubes following their own protocols. For TCRbeta analysis, collaborators shipped samples as frozen whole blood, isolated PBMCs, or DNA extracted from either of those sample types. Only a few counts were recorded for this clone. Its antigen is still unknown. No base qualities exist here, and no much larger clone lies one base off it.

The sequence derives from a man aged 45 to 65 with acute or convalescent COVID-19. This sequence uses TRBV7-9 and TRBJ2-7; the D gene cannot be named for sure. Sequencing was done on a sample of peripheral blood. CDR3 region: CASSRASEQYF. The sequence in DNA is TGTGCCAGCAGCCGCGCATCCGAGCAGTACTTC.